Listed here are 18 T cell receptor beta chains from one sample, sequenced in a study of regulatory T cells in long-lasting Graves disease. Time point defined: persistent/refractory GD, antithyroid drugs over 5 years with positive TRAb. Making the TCR library involved RNA that had been extracted from PBMCs. Researchers made TCR beta libraries by using iRepertoire HTBI primers and running Arm-PCR on CDR3 regions. From the multiplex PCR reads, TCRdb called clonotypes with MiXCR, one entry per CDR3 protein. Of more than 650,000 distinct CDR3 sequences in the sample, around 30% were seen once. The sequencing used peripheral blood mononuclear cells (PBMCs), collected when the disease was refractory, from a patient treated with antithyroid drugs. These receptors all come from a female donor with Graves disease.

This chain links TRBV5-1 with TRBJ2-3; 7 bases line up with TRBD1. This CDR3 spans 15 amino acids. V was pared by 4 bases and J by 0 bases, with 5 bases of the junction left unmatched. Germline assignment: CDR1 SGHRS and CDR2 YFSETQ. The DNA of the CDR3 is TGCGCCAGCAGCCTGGACAGGAGAAGCACAGATACGCAGTATTTT. This translates into CASSLDRRSTDTQYF.

The sample holds a few counts of this clonotype. The chain recombines TRBV20-1 with TRBJ2-5, with a tentative D call TRBD2 (5 bases). Germline V gene sequence: CDR1 DFQATT, CDR2 SNEGSKA (reference sequence). V gave up 7 bases and J gave up 0 bases, with 21 bases separating them. The CDR3 covers 16 residues. CDR3 sequence (DNA): TGCAGTGGGATAGAGCTGGCTAGCCTGTACCAAGAGACCCAGTACTTC. Its protein is CSGIELASLYQETQYF.

This chain links TRBV4-1 with TRBJ1-6; TRBD1 matches 10 bases. The junction had 11 bases not matched to a gene; V was cut back by 4 bases and J by 8 bases. CDR1 is MGHRA, CDR2 YSYEKL, per germline. This CDR3 contains 17 residues. DNA for the CDR3: TGCGCCAGCAGCCCCCGGCCCCGGACAGGGGGGGATTCACCCCTCCACTTT. Its translation is CASSPRPRTGGDSPLHF.

The chain employs TRBV4-1 and TRBJ1-5, with unresolved D. With 0 bases removed from V and 3 bases from J, the gap between germline ends came to 9 bases. Per germline, CDR1 MGHRA and CDR2 YSYEKL. This CDR3 comprises 15 residues. CDR3 sequence: CASSQEAGYNQPQHF. The CDR3 nucleotides read TGCGCCAGCAGCCAAGAAGCCGGTTACAATCAGCCCCAGCATTTT.

The gene calls are TRBV10-3 and TRBJ1-4; D may be TRBD1 (6 bases). The CDR3 totals 14 residues. The germline V gene has CDR1 ENHRY and CDR2 SYGVKD. V lost 6 bases and J 4 bases, leaving 12 bases between the germline ends. The CDR3 reads CAIRKQGNNEKLFF. In DNA, the CDR3 is TGTGCCATCAGGAAACAGGGAAATAATGAAAAACTGTTTTTT.

The rearrangement joins TRBV11-1 to TRBJ2-7; perhaps TRBD1 as D (5 bases). The germline V gene encodes CDR1 SGHAT and CDR2 FQDESV (reference sequence). The CDR3 covers 14 residues. V lost 3 bases, J lost 6 bases, and 15 bases lay in between. The CDR3 region has the DNA TGTGCCAGCAGCTTCGCTAGGGGATCTTGCGAGCAGTACTTC. It yields the protein CASSFARGSCEQYF.

About this clonotype: Sequence at one end of the junction differs from germline and may be a read error. J is TRBJ1-4 and V is TRBV10-3; the D gene is possibly TRBD1 (5 bases). The length of the CDR3 is 18 residues. Looked up from germline, CDR1 is ENHRY and CDR2 is SYGVKD. The DNA of the CDR3 is TGTGCCATCAGTAAGTCATCCACTGACAGATCAGCTAATGAAAAACTGTTTTTT. As protein: CAISKSSTDRSANEKLFF.

This rearrangement joins TRBV5-1 to TRBJ1-1; D perhaps matches TRBD1 (5 bases). The V and J ends lost 1 base and 4 bases respectively, with 11 bases between them. The CDR3 extends over 14 amino acids. Looked up from germline, CDR1 is SGHRS and CDR2 is YFSETQ. CDR3 sequence (DNA): TGCGCCAGCAGCTTGTCAGGGTTTGCCACTGAAGCTTTCTTT. It is translated as CASSLSGFATEAFF.

This clonotype was found many times. The chain employs TRBV3-1 and TRBJ1-5; 9 nucleotides line up with TRBD1. The J segment lost 7 bases and the V segment lost 3 bases, leaving 4 bases of the junction unmatched. This CDR3 has 14 amino acids. Germline V gives CDR1 LGHDT, CDR2 YNNKEL (reference sequence). DNA of the CDR3: TGTGCCAGCAGCCAGGGACAGGGAGGACAGCCCCAGCATTTT. It encodes CASSQGQGGQPQHF.

This chain uses TRBV12-3 or TRBV12-4 with TRBJ2-1, with 9 positions matching TRBD2. V lost 2 bases to trimming and J lost 12 bases; unmatched junction nucleotides: 14. CDR3 length: 16 residues. The CDR3 DNA reads TGTGCCAGCAGTTTATTGGGGGTAGCGGGAGCGCCGTTGCAGTTCTTC. Amino acid sequence: CASSLLGVAGAPLQFF.

V is TRBV19 and J is TRBJ1-1; D is possibly TRBD1 (5 bases). The V gene lost 3 bases and the J gene lost 3 bases, with 11 bases spanning the gap. Germline V gene data show CDR1 as LNHDA and CDR2 as SQIVND (reference sequence). CDR3 length: 14 amino acids. CDR3 loop: CASSMGQGYTEAFF. The CDR3 nucleotides are TGTGCCAGTAGTATGGGGCAGGGCTACACTGAAGCTTTCTTT.

This clonotype was picked up many times. The CDR3 spells CASNTYKGREKLFF. The DNA of the CDR3 is TGTGCCAGCAATACTTACAAGGGGCGGGAAAAACTGTTTTTT. The V call is TRBV2, the J call TRBJ1-4, with D perhaps matching TRBD1 (5 bases). The V gene's germline CDR1 is SNHLY and CDR2 FYNNEI. Trimming pared 7 bases from V and 8 bases from J, leaving 17 bases between. The CDR3 loop spans 14 amino acids.

This clonotype was counted only a few times. This rearrangement joins TRBV20-1 to TRBJ2-7; D gene uncertain. Trimming took off 6 bases at V and 5 bases at J, with 17 bases between the two ends. Germline lookup yields CDR1 DFQATT and CDR2 SNEGSKA (reference sequence). This CDR3 is 13 amino acids long. CDR3 in amino acids: CSAALGNPNEQYF. CDR3 DNA sequence: TGCAGTGCAGCCCTGGGGAACCCTAACGAGCAGTACTTC.

This clonotype showed up just once. The chain joins TRBV29-1 to TRBJ2-7, with TRBD1 matching over 8 bases. This CDR3 comprises 12 residues. Germline trimming cut 6 bases from V and 4 bases from J; bases unmatched to any gene: 5. Per germline, CDR1 SQVTM and CDR2 ANQGSEA. CDR3 bases: TGCAGCGTGGGACAGGTTTCTTACGAGCAGTACTTC. The encoded protein is CSVGQVSYEQYF.

Here the CDR3 reads CASKEIDQPQHF. CDR3 in DNA: TGTGCCAGCAAGGAAATCGATCAGCCCCAGCATTTT. The chain recombines TRBV2 with TRBJ1-5, with no clear D. CDR1 and CDR2 (germline): SNHLY, FYNNEI. V lost 7 bases to trimming and J lost 5 bases, with 9 bases between them. The CDR3 loop spans 12 amino acids. The full variable domain, in which reference TRBV2 and TRBJ1-5 provide the parts outside the CDR3, is EPEVTQTPSHQVTQMGQEVILRCVPISNHLYFYWYRQILGQKVEFLVSFYNNEISEKSEIFDDQFSVERPDGSNFTLKIRSTKLEDSAMYFCASKEIDQPQHFGDGTRLSIL.

This clonotype was counted only a few times. The CDR3: CASSPGTRATEAFF. CDR3 DNA sequence: TGTGCCAGCTCACCTGGCACCAGGGCCACTGAAGCTTTCTTT. This rearrangement joins TRBV18 to TRBJ1-1, with D possibly matching TRBD1 (5 bases). Deletions cut 3 bases from V and 4 bases from J, with 12 bases between. CDR1 is KGHSH, CDR2 LQKENI, per germline. This CDR3 is built from 14 residues.

This clonotype occurred many times. The rearrangement joins TRBV30 to TRBJ1-1; D ambiguous. The V and J ends lost 4 bases and 4 bases respectively, with 7 bases between them. CDR1 GTSNPN and CDR2 SVGIG come from the germline V gene (reference sequence). The CDR3 extends over 11 amino acids. CDR3 DNA sequence: TGTGCCTGGATCCGGGGCACTGAAGCTTTCTTT. Residues: CAWIRGTEAFF.

A note on this clonotype: A clone one base away is much larger, so this may be a read error. The chain is built from TRBV12-3 or TRBV12-4 and TRBJ2-7; the D gene is possibly TRBD1 (6 bases). The CDR3 loop spans 13 amino acids. This chain's CDR3 is CVSSSSLGAEQYF. For the CDR3, the DNA is TGTGTCAGCAGTTCCTCCCTGGGGGCGGAGCAGTACTTC.